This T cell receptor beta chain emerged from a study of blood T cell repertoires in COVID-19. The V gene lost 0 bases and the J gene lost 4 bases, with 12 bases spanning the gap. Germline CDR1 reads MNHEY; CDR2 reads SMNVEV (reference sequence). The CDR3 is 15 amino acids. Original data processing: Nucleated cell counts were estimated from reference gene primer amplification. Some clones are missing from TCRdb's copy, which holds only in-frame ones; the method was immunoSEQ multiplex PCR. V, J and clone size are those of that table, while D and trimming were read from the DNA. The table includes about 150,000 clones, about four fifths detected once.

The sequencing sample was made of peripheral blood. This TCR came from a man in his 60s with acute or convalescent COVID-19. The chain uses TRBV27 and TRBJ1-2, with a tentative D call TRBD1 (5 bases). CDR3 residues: CASSLSRDRAYGYTF. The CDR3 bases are TGTGCCAGCAGTTTATCCAGGGATCGGGCCTATGGCTACACCTTC.